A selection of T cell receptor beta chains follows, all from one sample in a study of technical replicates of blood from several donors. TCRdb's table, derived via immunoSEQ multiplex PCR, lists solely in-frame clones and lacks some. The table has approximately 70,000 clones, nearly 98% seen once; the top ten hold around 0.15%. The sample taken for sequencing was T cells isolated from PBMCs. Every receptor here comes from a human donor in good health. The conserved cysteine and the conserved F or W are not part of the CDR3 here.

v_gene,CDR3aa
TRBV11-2,ASSSWGLAGLLGNEQF
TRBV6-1,ASSAPGTGKF
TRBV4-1,ASSPRTGGTDTQY
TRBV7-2,ASSPRGRTEAF
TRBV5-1,ASSLASGDVQETQY
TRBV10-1,ASSEGDRNSYEQY
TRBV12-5,ASGLRPRWATGGPTDTQY
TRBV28,ASRMDRATDTQY
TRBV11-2,ASSPKGDTGELF
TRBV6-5,ASSYTGTLTGELF